This T cell receptor (beta chain) was sequenced for a study of blood T cell repertoires in COVID-19 (dated by TCRdb to the early 2020s). At the level of the whole study: Samples covering the acute and convalescent phases of COVID-19 were provided by collaborators in the United States, Italy and Spain. The repertoires were released in a freely available public database intended as a resource for research on the immune response to SARS-CoV-2. Where HLA class I and class II types were available, the types were taken from metadata supplied by the sample provider, not from assay-based typing. The samples were drawn from the first 160 participants of the ongoing ImmuneRACE study and from 950 to 1,500 subjects provided by 6 global collaborators. The prospective study material was composed of cDNA or gDNA derived from T cells, B-cell-depleted T cells, or PBMCs. The sample metadata nearly always contained a de-identified subject ID, COVID-19 status, age in years and sex. Subjects who had been exposed to COVID-19, were actively infected with it, or had recovered from it provided the deeply sampled blood TCRbeta repertoires that made up the dataset. The full study reports these points: How much clinical and demographic metadata was included differed by source and by participant, and the metadata was provided uncurated.

V is clipped by 7 bases and J by 3 bases, and the sequence between their germline boundaries is 16 bases long. The CDR3 has 16 amino acids, counting the end cysteine and phenylalanine. The kept DNA is CDR3 alone, 48 bases in frame from the first base. Sequences LNHDA (CDR1) and SQIVND (CDR2) are obtained from the germline V gene (reference sequence). Participants in the prospective study were aged roughly 18 to 100 years, lived in over 20 United States geographic areas, and enrolled through a virtual design. To assign participants to cohorts, the prospective study relied on clinical history that participants themselves reported in a screening survey and a study questionnaire. ImmuneRACE Cohort 3 recovered participants were defined by two consecutive negative NP/OP PCR tests, healthcare professional clearance, or symptom resolution. Each participant in the prospective study had whole blood, serum and a nasopharyngeal or oropharyngeal swab collected by mobile phlebotomists. Additional blood draws and questionnaires over an approximately two-month period could optionally be provided by prospective study participants. Before DNA extraction, blood samples from the prospective study were shipped at room temperature or frozen.

This clone occurred a few times. Its antigen specificity is not known. The sample holds no much larger clone one base away, and base qualities are not on file. The immunoSEQ Assay, a bias-controlled multiplex PCR, was used to amplify TCRbeta CDR3 regions from genomic DNA. Under the source paper's analysis protocol: Within the assay, amplification of reference gene primers was used to estimate how many nucleated cells each sample contained. Sequence reads were collapsed and filtered to measure the absolute abundance of every unique TCRbeta CDR3 rearrangement. Productive Simpson clonality was computed per sample as the square root of Simpson's diversity index over productive rearrangements. TCRdb retrieved this table from immuneACCESS and kept in-frame rearrangements only. Not all clones are present; in checked studies, unresolved V genes account for under half, and no reason is known for the remainder. V and J calls and clone size are given by that table; D and trimming were obtained from the DNA. The sample contains 220,000 or so clones, about 82% of them found a single time. The top ten constitute 2% to 2.5% of the sample.

Sequenced: PBMCs or T cells enriched from blood (not recorded which). This TCR derives from a woman between 50 and 59 years old who had recovered from COVID-19. The rearranged chain carries TRBV19 and TRBJ1-6, with the identity of the D gene unclear. The CDR3: CASNLGRRDYNSPLHF. The nucleotide sequence is TGTGCCAGTAATCTAGGCCGTCGGGACTATAATTCACCCCTCCACTTT.